The clone carrying this T cell receptor (beta chain) was counted ten times or more. The antigen is not known. Unique molecular identifiers were incorporated into the prepared TCRbeta library. Via MiXCR, TCRdb re-called the PCR reads, giving one row per CDR3 protein. The table has about 160,000 distinct CDR3 sequences, approximately 10% seen once; the top ten hold less than 15%. This sample is drawn from a study of T-cell reconstitution after alpha-beta-depleted transplantation in children. Study-wide results and caveats: Recipient T cells and thymic progenitors that survived were the source of the high TCRbeta diversity seen at day 60 in some patients.

CDR3 length: 16 amino acids. V dropped 1 base and J dropped 9; count of bases not matched to a gene: 10. The germline gives CDR1 SGHAT, CDR2 FQNNGV. The source is a boy younger than 10 with acute myeloid leukemia, due to receive a stem cell transplant. Sample: PBMCs, taken before TCRalphabeta/CD19-depleted stem cell transplant. The genes are TRBV11-2 and TRBJ2-1; 9 bases agree with TRBD2. CDR3 region: CASSLAGGRAPSEQFF. DNA of the CDR3: TGTGCCAGCAGCTTAGCGGGCGGGAGGGCCCCCAGTGAGCAGTTCTTC.